The 30 T cell receptor beta chains given below trace back to one sample, sequenced in a study of blood T cell repertoires in COVID-19. Assay used: immunoSEQ multiplex PCR; TCRdb lists only in-frame clones, some missing. Of 250,000 or so clones listed, around 83% are singletons. What was sequenced was PBMCs or T cells enriched from blood (not recorded which). The receptors derive from a woman aged 45-60 years who had been exposed to COVID-19.

The V and J genes are TRBV29-1 and TRBJ2-5, with D unresolved. Trimming cost V 2 bases and J 5 bases, with 9 bases left between them. CDR1 SQVTM and CDR2 ANQGSEA come from the germline V gene. The CDR3 length is 12 residues. CDR3 residues: CSVESSAETQYF. The DNA for the CDR3 is TGCAGCGTTGAAAGTAGTGCGGAGACCCAGTACTTC. The variable domain in full, completed from reference TRBV29-1 and TRBJ2-5, reads SAVISQKPSRDICQRGTSLTIQCQVDSQVTMMFWYRQQPGQSLTLIATANQGSEATYESGFVIDKFPISRPNLTFSTLTVSNMSPEDSSIYLCSVESSAETQYFGPGTRLLVL.

In its sample, this clone was seen a few times. The chain recombines TRBV6-6 with TRBJ2-7; 11 bases match TRBD2. The germline gives CDR1 MNHNY, CDR2 SVGAGI (reference sequence). The CDR3 has 15 residues. The V gene end was trimmed by 4 bases and the J gene end by 2 bases; junction bases not matched to a gene: 4. CDR3 coding DNA: TGTGCCAGCAGTTTCCCACTAGCGGGGGCCTACGAGCAGTACTTC. This gives the protein CASSFPLAGAYEQYF.

J is TRBJ1-4 and V is TRBV7-2; possibly TRBD1 for D (5 bases). CDR3 length: 16 amino acids. Germline V CDR1 and CDR2: SGHTA, FQGNSA. V lost 8 bases and J 4 bases, leaving 20 bases between the germline ends. CDR3 bases: TGTGCCAGCCCAGTGTACCACGACAGAAATAATGAAAAACTGTTTTTT. It is translated as CASPVYHDRNNEKLFF.

This clone was observed a few times. The chain joins TRBV7-9 to TRBJ2-5, with 9 bases that match TRBD1. The CDR3 consists of 16 residues. J gave up 3 bases and V 6 bases, and 11 bases lay outside the gene matches. The V gene's germline CDR1 is SEHNR and CDR2 FQNEAQ (reference sequence). Here the CDR3 DNA reads TGTGCCAGCAGATCCTCGGGACAGGGAAAAGAAGAGACCCAGTACTTC. Its protein product is CASRSSGQGKEETQYF.

Ten or more counts support this clone. The CDR3 spells CASSPGLNGDTQYF. As DNA, the CDR3 is TGCGCCAGCAGTCCGGGACTAAATGGGGATACGCAGTATTTT. The chain has TRBV10-2 and TRBJ2-3; TRBD2 aligns across 7 bases. The germline V gene has CDR1 WSHSY and CDR2 SAAADI. The CDR3 runs 14 residues. Trimming took 5 bases from V and 6 from J; bases not matched to a gene: 8.

The CDR3 DNA sequence: TGTGCCAGCAGCTTGGGGCAGGGTCCCTATGGCTACACCTTC. Translated, it gives CASSLGQGPYGYTF. The gene calls are TRBV5-4 and TRBJ1-2; weak D call: TRBD1 (5 bases). The CDR3 extends over 14 amino acids. V was pared by 0 bases and J by 4 bases, with 10 bases between. Germline V gene data show CDR1 as SGHNT and CDR2 as YYREEE (reference sequence).

V usage is TRBV2 and J usage is TRBJ1-4, with D unresolved. CDR3 length equals 11 residues. V lost 7 bases, J lost 6 bases, and 6 bases lay in between. Germline V gene data show CDR1 as SNHLY and CDR2 as FYNNEI. CDR3 sequence (DNA): TGTGCCAGCATCCTTGATGAAAAACTGTTTTTT. It is translated as CASILDEKLFF.

This chain uses TRBV29-1 with TRBJ2-3; tentative D call: TRBD1 (5 bases). Looked up from germline, CDR1 is SQVTM and CDR2 is ANQGSEA. The CDR3 runs to 13 residues. V was shortened by 6 bases and J by 5 bases, with 15 bases between the two germline ends. The CDR3 DNA reads TGCAGCGTCGCCGTTGGGGCAAGAGATACGCAGTATTTT. This codes for CSVAVGARDTQYF.

The V gene is TRBV6-5, the J gene TRBJ2-3; no clear D gene. V dropped 6 bases and J dropped 2 bases, with 12 bases sitting between them. The germline CDR1 and CDR2 sequences are MNHEY and SVGAGI. The CDR3 consists of 14 residues. The CDR3 coding sequence is TGTGCCAGCAGCCTACTATCGTACACAGATACGCAGTATTTT. Its protein is CASSLLSYTDTQYF.

V usage is TRBV6-2 or TRBV6-3 and J usage is TRBJ1-1; 10 bases map to TRBD1. The trim removed 5 bases at V and 1 base at J, leaving 7 bases unmatched. Germline CDR1 reads MNHEY; CDR2 reads SVGEGT. The CDR3 totals 16 residues. This chain's CDR3 is CASSDRGRPGNTEAFF. The CDR3 coding sequence is TGTGCCAGCAGTGACAGGGGGCGGCCCGGGAACACTGAAGCTTTCTTT.

The CDR3 region has the DNA TGTGCCAGCAGCTCCCTCGGGGGTGAAGCTTTCTTT. Its translation: CASSSLGGEAFF. This chain links TRBV27 with TRBJ1-1, with a possible D match to TRBD1 (5 bases). Trimming took off 6 bases at V and 7 bases at J, with 12 bases between the two ends. Germline V gene data show CDR1 as MNHEY and CDR2 as SMNVEV (reference sequence). The CDR3 is made up of 12 amino acids.

The chain employs TRBV28 and TRBJ2-7; D is unresolved. The CDR3 extends over 13 amino acids. V was clipped by 2 bases and J by 3 bases, with 8 bases between them. Germline CDR1 MDHEN, CDR2 SYDVKM. The CDR3 DNA reads TGTGCCAGCAGTTTAATGTCGGGCTACGAGCAGTACTTC. It is translated as CASSLMSGYEQYF. The full variable domain, in which reference TRBV28 and TRBJ2-7 provide the parts outside the CDR3, is DVKVTQSSRYLVKRTGEKVFLECVQDMDHENMFWYRQDPGLGLRLIYFSYDVKMKEKGDIPEGYSVSREKKERFSLILESASTNQTSMYLCASSLMSGYEQYFGPGTRLTVT.

As regards this clone: Germline and junction disagree at one end, which may indicate a read error. The rearrangement joins TRBV12-3 or TRBV12-4 to TRBJ1-3; D unclear. This CDR3 region has 12 residues. CDR3 sequence: CASSPPTTIEVF. The CDR3 DNA reads TGTGCCAGCAGTCCCCCAACCACCATAGAGGTCTTT.

The chain has TRBV6-4 and TRBJ1-2; 7 bases map to TRBD1. J was trimmed by 2 bases and V by 5 bases; bases with no gene match: 5. The germline V gene has CDR1 MRHNA and CDR2 SNTAGT. There are 14 residues in the CDR3. The CDR3 DNA sequence: TGTGCCAGCAGTCCGACAGGGTCGAACTATGGCTACACCTTC. Encoded protein: CASSPTGSNYGYTF.

The chain is built from TRBV27 and TRBJ1-4, with D possibly TRBD1 on 6 matching bases. The CDR3 runs to 17 residues. Trimming removed 4 bases at V and 0 bases at J, with 15 bases between. CDR1 is MNHEY and CDR2 is SMNVEV in the germline V gene (reference sequence). The CDR3 nucleotides read TGTGCCAGCAGTTGGACAGCCTTGACCGCAACTAATGAAAAACTGTTTTTT. Its translation is CASSWTALTATNEKLFF.

The DNA of the CDR3 is TGTGCCAGCAGGTGGGACAGCAACACTGAAGCTTTCTTT. It codes for CASRWDSNTEAFF. The J gene is TRBJ1-1, the V gene TRBV12-3 or TRBV12-4; 7 nucleotides agree with TRBD1. With V trimmed by 6 bases and J by 2 bases, 3 bases remained unmatched. The CDR3 has 13 amino acids.

CDR3 in amino acids: CASSYEASYNEQFF. In DNA form, the CDR3 reads TGTGCCAGCAGTTACGAGGCGTCCTACAATGAGCAGTTCTTC. The chain is built from TRBV6-2 or TRBV6-3 and TRBJ2-1; the D is unclear. Germline CDR1 reads MNHEY; CDR2 reads SVGEGT. This CDR3 region has 14 residues. The V gene lost 2 bases and the J gene lost 1 base, with 6 bases spanning the gap.

The chain recombines TRBV6-4 with TRBJ1-6; 9 positions match TRBD1. The CDR3 has 16 amino acids. Germline CDR1 reads MRHNA; CDR2 reads SNTAGT. V trimming: 6 bases; J trimming: 8 bases; junction bases outside the gene matches: 11. CDR3 nucleotides: TGTGCCAGCAGGAAGAACCCGGGACAGGGTTATTCACCCCTCCACTTT. Protein sequence: CASRKNPGQGYSPLHF.

V gene TRBV12-3 or TRBV12-4 combines with J gene TRBJ2-2; TRBD2 is a possible D gene (5 bases). The CDR3 extends over 10 amino acids. CDR3 sequence reads: CPFEGGELFF. As DNA, the CDR3 is TGTCCCTTTGAGGGCGGGGAGCTGTTTTTT.

The V and J genes are TRBV10-3 and TRBJ2-7, with D maybe TRBD2 (6 bases). Looked up from germline, CDR1 is ENHRY and CDR2 is SYGVKD. The CDR3 spans 14 residues. V was pared by 4 bases and J by 6 bases, with 16 bases between. The CDR3 sequence: CAISGTNVESEQYF. CDR3 bases: TGTGCCATCAGTGGGACTAATGTAGAATCCGAGCAGTACTTC.

This clone was observed once. The rearrangement joins TRBV3-1 (or the pseudogene TRBV3-2) to TRBJ1-2; 9 bases fit TRBD1. CDR3 length: 17 residues. Per the germline V gene, CDR1 is LGHDT and CDR2 is YNNKEL (reference sequence). V trimming: 2 bases; J trimming: 8 bases; junction bases outside the gene matches: 15. CDR3 in amino acids: CASSQSGRTVTGGGYTF. CDR3 sequence (DNA): TGTGCCAGCAGCCAATCAGGGCGAACCGTGACAGGGGGAGGCTACACCTTC.

The chain recombines TRBV29-1 with TRBJ2-3; 7 nucleotides match TRBD1. CDR1 is SQVTM and CDR2 is ANQGSEA in the germline V gene. With 7 bases clipped from V and 7 bases from J, the junction kept 11 bases outside the gene matches. This CDR3 region has 13 residues. The CDR3 sequence: CSGRQGSMYTQYF. In DNA form, the CDR3 reads TGCAGCGGCCGACAGGGTAGTATGTATACGCAGTATTTT.

As concerns this clone: Other nucleotide sequences in the sample specify the same CDR3. The chain uses TRBV5-6 and TRBJ1-3, with D possibly being TRBD1 (5 bases). With 1 base removed from V and 1 base from J, the gap between germline ends came to 9 bases. The CDR3 runs 15 residues. Looked up from germline, CDR1 is SGHDT and CDR2 is YYEEEE. The chain's CDR3 is CASSLRGGSGNTIYF. Written as DNA, the CDR3 is TGTGCCAGCAGCTTGCGGGGGGGTTCTGGAAACACCATATATTTT.

The chain has TRBV5-1 and TRBJ1-2; D perhaps matches TRBD1 (6 bases). CDR3 length: 16 amino acids. In germline, CDR1 is SGHRS, CDR2 YFSETQ. Trimming stripped 0 bases from V and 7 bases from J, with 19 bases between. The chain's CDR3 is CASSLVPQGSGAGYTF. The CDR3 bases are TGCGCCAGCAGCTTGGTGCCACAGGGATCCGGGGCTGGCTACACCTTC.

This rearrangement joins TRBV7-6 to TRBJ1-2; D possibly corresponds to TRBD1 (5 bases). Germline V CDR1 and CDR2: SGHVS, FNYEAQ. V lost 3 bases, J lost 8 bases, and 22 bases lay in between. There are 16 residues in the CDR3. CDR3 loop: CASSLSSRRGLGGYTF. The DNA of the CDR3 is TGTGCCAGCAGCTTGAGTTCCCGTAGGGGTCTTGGAGGCTACACCTTC.

The J gene is TRBJ2-7, the V gene TRBV28; 8 nucleotides line up with TRBD1. CDR1 is MDHEN and CDR2 is SYDVKM in the germline V gene. This CDR3 spans 16 amino acids. The trim removed 5 bases at V and 2 bases at J, leaving 11 bases unmatched. The CDR3 DNA reads TGTGCCAGCAGTACATTGGGACAGGTCATCCCCTACGAGCAGTACTTC. Protein product: CASSTLGQVIPYEQYF.

The J gene is TRBJ1-1, the V gene TRBV5-6, with D hard to call. CDR1 is SGHDT and CDR2 is YYEEEE in the germline V gene. The CDR3 is 13 amino acids. The V end was cut by 2 bases, the J end by 4 bases, with 9 bases between. The CDR3 region has the DNA TGTGCCAGCAGCTTCCGTTGGAGCACTGAAGCTTTCTTT. Protein: CASSFRWSTEAFF.

The chain carries TRBV6-1 and TRBJ2-3; D gene unclear. This CDR3 is 14 amino acids long. The germline gives CDR1 MNHNS, CDR2 SASEGT. Trimming pared 0 bases from V and 10 bases from J, leaving 14 bases between. This chain's CDR3 is CASSEALLEPPQYF. The DNA for the CDR3 is TGTGCCAGCAGTGAAGCGCTTCTGGAGCCGCCGCAGTATTTT.

The V and J genes are TRBV18 and TRBJ1-2; a weak D match, TRBD1 (6 bases). The germline gives CDR1 KGHSH, CDR2 LQKENI. The CDR3 is 13 residues long. V was trimmed by 0 bases and J by 8 bases, leaving 10 bases between them. CDR3 sequence: CASSPPHRVGYTF. The CDR3 DNA reads as TGTGCCAGCTCACCACCCCACAGGGTCGGCTACACCTTC.

About this clone: Compared with germline, one end of the junction differs, possibly owing to a read error. This sequence joins TRBV11-2 and TRBJ1-1; 11 bases match TRBD1. Germline values: CDR1 SGHAT, CDR2 FQNNGV. The CDR3 length is 16 residues. In nucleotides, the CDR3 is TGTGCCAGCACCTTACCTGCCGGGACAGGGGGCACTGAAGCTTTCTTT. It specifies CASTLPAGTGGTEAFF.